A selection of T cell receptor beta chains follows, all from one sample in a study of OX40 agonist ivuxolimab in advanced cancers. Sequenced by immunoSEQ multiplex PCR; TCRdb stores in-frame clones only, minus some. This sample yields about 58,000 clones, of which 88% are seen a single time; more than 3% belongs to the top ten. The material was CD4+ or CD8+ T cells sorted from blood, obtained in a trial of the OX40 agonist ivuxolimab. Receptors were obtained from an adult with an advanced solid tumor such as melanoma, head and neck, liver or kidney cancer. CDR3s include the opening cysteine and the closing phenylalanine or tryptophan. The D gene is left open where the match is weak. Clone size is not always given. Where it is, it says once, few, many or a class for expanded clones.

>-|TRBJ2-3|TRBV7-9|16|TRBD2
CASSISSGRAADTQYF
TGTGCCAGCAGCATATCTAGCGGGAGGGCCGCAGATACGCAGTATTTT
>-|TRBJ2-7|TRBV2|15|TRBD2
CASLGLAGSSYEQYF
TGTGCCAGCCTAGGACTAGCGGGGAGCTCCTACGAGCAGTACTTC
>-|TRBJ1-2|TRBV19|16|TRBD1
CASSTGQGSDSYGYTF
TGTGCCAGTAGTACGGGACAGGGATCGGATAGTTATGGCTACACCTTC
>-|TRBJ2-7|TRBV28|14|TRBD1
CASSYRGHAYEQYF
TGTGCCAGCAGTTACAGGGGGCATGCCTACGAGCAGTACTTC
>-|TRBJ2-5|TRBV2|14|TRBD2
CASKTSAGGETQYF
TGTGCCAGCAAGACATCGGCGGGAGGAGAGACCCAGTACTTC
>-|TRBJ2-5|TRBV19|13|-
CASSILTQETQYF
TGTGCCAGTAGTATCTTGACCCAAGAGACCCAGTACTTC
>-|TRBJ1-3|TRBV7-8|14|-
CASSLTPTGNTIYF
TGTGCCAGCAGCCTGACACCGACTGGAAACACCATATATTTT
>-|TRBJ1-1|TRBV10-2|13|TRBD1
CASGQAMNTEAFF
TGCGCCAGCGGACAGGCCATGAACACTGAAGCTTTCTTT
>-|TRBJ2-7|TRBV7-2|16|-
CASSLAISGSSYEQYF
TGTGCCAGCAGCTTAGCGATTAGCGGAAGCTCCTACGAGCAGTACTTC
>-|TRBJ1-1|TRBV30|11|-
CASNRVTEAFF
TGTGCGTCAAACAGGGTCACTGAAGCTTTCTTT
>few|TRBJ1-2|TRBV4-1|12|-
CASSQELSGYTF
TGCGCCAGCAGCCAAGAGCTTTCGGGCTACACCTTC
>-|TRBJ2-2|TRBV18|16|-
CASSPGQGLVNGELFF
TGTGCCAGCTCACCGGGTCAGGGCTTGGTCAACGGGGAGCTGTTTTTT
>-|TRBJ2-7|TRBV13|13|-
CASSLQRTYEQYF
TGTGCCAGCAGCTTGCAGCGGACCTACGAGCAGTACTTC
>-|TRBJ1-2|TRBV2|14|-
CASSHDGPPGGYTF
TGTGCCAGCAGTCACGATGGACCGCCGGGCGGCTACACCTTC
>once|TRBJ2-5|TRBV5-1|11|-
CASSLEETQYF
TGCGCCAGCAGCTTGGAGGAGACCCAGTACTTC
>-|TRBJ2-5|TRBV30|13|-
CAWSVGGTETQYF
TGTGCCTGGAGTGTTGGCGGGACGGAGACCCAGTACTTC
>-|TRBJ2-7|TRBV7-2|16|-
CASSLAGGDSLYEQYF
TGTGCCAGCAGCTTGGCTGGGGGTGATTCACTCTACGAGCAGTACTTC
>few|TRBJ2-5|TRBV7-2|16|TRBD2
CASSFDAGGTQETQYF
TGTGCCAGCAGCTTCGACGCGGGAGGGACCCAAGAGACCCAGTACTTC
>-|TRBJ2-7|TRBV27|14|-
CASSSSRTSYEQYF
TGTGCCAGCAGTTCTTCCAGGACATCCTACGAGCAGTACTTC
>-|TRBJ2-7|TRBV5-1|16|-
CASSLLGVTSDYEQYF
TGCGCCAGCAGCTTACTGGGGGTGACCTCCGACTACGAGCAGTACTTC
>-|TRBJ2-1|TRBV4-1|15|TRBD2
CASSQVLAEYNEQFF
TGCGCCAGCAGCCAAGTCCTAGCGGAGTACAATGAGCAGTTCTTC
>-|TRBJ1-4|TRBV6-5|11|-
CASRSVGKLFF
TGTGCCAGCAGGAGTGTGGGAAAACTGTTTTTT
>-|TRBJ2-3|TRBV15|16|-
CATSRDGGAGTDTQYF
TGTGCCACCAGCAGAGATGGGGGCGCGGGCACAGATACGCAGTATTTT
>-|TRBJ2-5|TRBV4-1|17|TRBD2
CASSQVGLAGFQETQYF
TGCGCCAGCAGCCAAGTCGGACTAGCGGGATTCCAAGAGACCCAGTACTTC
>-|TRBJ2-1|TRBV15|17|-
CATSRADGGLSLNEQFF
TGTGCCACCAGCAGAGCCGATGGGGGACTCTCCCTCAATGAGCAGTTCTTC
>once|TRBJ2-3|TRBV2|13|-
CASSGPSRDTQYF
TGTGCCAGCAGTGGGCCTAGCAGAGATACGCAGTATTTT
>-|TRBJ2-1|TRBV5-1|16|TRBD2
CASSLAGLAGYYEQFF
TGCGCCAGCAGCTTGGCCGGACTAGCGGGTTACTATGAGCAGTTCTTC
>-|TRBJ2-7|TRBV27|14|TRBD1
CASRTGGASGEQYF
TGTGCCAGCAGGACAGGGGGCGCTTCTGGAGAGCAGTACTTC
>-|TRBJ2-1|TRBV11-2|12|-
CASSFGQGVQFF
TGTGCCAGCAGCTTCGGGCAGGGCGTTCAGTTCTTC
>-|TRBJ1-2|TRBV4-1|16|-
CASSPQSGGRAGGYTF
TGCGCCAGCAGCCCCCAATCGGGGGGCCGGGCAGGCGGCTACACCTTC
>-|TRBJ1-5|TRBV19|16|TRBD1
CASSSQGAGSDQPQHF
TGTGCCAGTAGTTCACAGGGGGCGGGGAGCGATCAGCCCCAGCATTTT
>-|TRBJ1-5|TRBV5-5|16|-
CASSLADRLSNQPQHF
TGTGCCAGCAGCTTGGCTGACAGACTAAGCAATCAGCCCCAGCATTTT
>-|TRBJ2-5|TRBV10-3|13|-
CAISRLVQETQYF
TGTGCCATCAGTCGACTAGTTCAAGAGACCCAGTACTTC
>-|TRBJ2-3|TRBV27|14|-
CASNKGQASDTQYF
TGTGCCAGCAACAAGGGCCAAGCATCAGATACGCAGTATTTT
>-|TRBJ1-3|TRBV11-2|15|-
CASSSYSGAGNTIYF
TGTGCCAGCAGCTCGTACTCCGGGGCTGGAAACACCATATATTTT
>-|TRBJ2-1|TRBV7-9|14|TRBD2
CASSSGLAGFEQFF
TGTGCCAGCAGCTCGGGACTAGCGGGATTTGAGCAGTTCTTC
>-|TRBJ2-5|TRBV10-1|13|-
CASSEGGRETQYF
TGCGCCAGCAGTGAGGGGGGACGAGAGACCCAGTACTTC
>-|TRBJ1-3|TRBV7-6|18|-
CASSLFGTFESSGNTIYF
TGTGCCAGCAGCTTATTTGGTACTTTCGAATCGTCTGGAAACACCATATATTTT
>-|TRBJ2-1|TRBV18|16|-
CASSLGGATSYNEQFF
TGTGCCAGCTCACTAGGGGGGGCAACCTCCTACAATGAGCAGTTCTTC
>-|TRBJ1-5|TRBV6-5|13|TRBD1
CASRDRGNQPQHF
TGTGCCAGCAGGGACAGGGGAAATCAGCCCCAGCATTTT
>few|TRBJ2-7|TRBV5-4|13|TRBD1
CASSRDREDEQYF
TGTGCCAGCAGCCGGGACAGGGAGGACGAGCAGTACTTC
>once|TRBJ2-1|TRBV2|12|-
CASSVSANEQFF
TGTGCCAGCAGTGTTAGTGCCAATGAGCAGTTCTTC
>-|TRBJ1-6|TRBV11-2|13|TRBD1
CASSPGQGLPLHF
TGTGCCAGCAGCCCGGGACAGGGTTTACCCCTCCACTTT
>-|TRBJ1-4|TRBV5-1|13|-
CASSIRDGEKLFF
TGCGCCAGCAGCATAAGGGACGGCGAAAAACTGTTTTTT
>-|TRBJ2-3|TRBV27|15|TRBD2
CAIQPLRGGVGTQYF
TGTGCCATCCAGCCTTTGCGGGGGGGAGTAGGGACGCAGTATTTT
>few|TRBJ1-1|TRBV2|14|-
CASSEAQGNTEAFF
TGTGCCAGCAGTGAAGCCCAGGGGAACACTGAAGCTTTCTTT
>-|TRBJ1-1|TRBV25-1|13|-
CASTEMGQSEAFF
TGTGCCAGCACTGAAATGGGGCAGTCTGAAGCTTTCTTT
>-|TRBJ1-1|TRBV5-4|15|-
CASSLESRGYTEAFF
TGTGCCAGCAGCTTGGAAAGCAGGGGTTACACTGAAGCTTTCTTT
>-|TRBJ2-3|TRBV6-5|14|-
CASSYRAGTDTQYF
TGTGCCAGCAGTTACAGGGCTGGCACAGATACGCAGTATTTT
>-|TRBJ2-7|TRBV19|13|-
CASSSGVLRGQYF
TGTGCCAGTAGCTCCGGAGTATTGAGGGGGCAGTACTTC
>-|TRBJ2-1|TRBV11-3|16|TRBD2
CASSPGTSGTISEQFF
TGTGCCAGCAGCCCCGGGACTAGCGGGACTATATCCGAGCAGTTCTTC
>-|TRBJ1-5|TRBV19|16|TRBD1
CASKFLGRGRLQPQHF
TGTGCCAGTAAATTTCTGGGCAGGGGGCGATTACAGCCCCAGCATTTT
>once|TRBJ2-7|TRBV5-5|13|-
CASSYQNSREQYF
TGTGCCAGCAGCTACCAAAATTCACGGGAGCAGTACTTC
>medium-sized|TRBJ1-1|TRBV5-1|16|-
CASSLDSYPLNTEAFF
TGCGCCAGCAGCCTAGACAGTTACCCCTTGAACACTGAAGCTTTCTTT
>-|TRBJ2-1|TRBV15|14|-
CATSREAASDEQFF
TGTGCCACCAGCAGAGAGGCGGCTAGCGATGAGCAGTTCTTC
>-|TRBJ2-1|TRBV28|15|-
CASSPGGGSYNEQFF
TGTGCCAGCAGTCCCGGGGGAGGATCTTACAATGAGCAGTTCTTC